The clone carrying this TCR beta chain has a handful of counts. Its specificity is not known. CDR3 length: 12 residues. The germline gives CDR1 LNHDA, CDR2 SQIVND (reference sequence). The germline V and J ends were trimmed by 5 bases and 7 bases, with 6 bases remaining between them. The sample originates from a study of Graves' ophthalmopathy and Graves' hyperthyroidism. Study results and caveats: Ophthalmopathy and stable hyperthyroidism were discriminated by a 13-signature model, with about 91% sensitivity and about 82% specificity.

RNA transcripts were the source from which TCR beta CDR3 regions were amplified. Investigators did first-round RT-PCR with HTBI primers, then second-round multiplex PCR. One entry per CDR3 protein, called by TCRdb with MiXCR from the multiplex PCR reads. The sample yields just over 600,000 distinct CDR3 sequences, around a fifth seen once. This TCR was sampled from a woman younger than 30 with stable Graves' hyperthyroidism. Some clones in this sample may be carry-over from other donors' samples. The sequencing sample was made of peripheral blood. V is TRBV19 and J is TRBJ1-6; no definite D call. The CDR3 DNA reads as TGTGCCAGTAGTGATGGAAATTCACCCCTCCACTTT. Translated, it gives CASSDGNSPLHF.